The next 10 T cell receptor beta chains were all read from a single sample in a study of CD8+ T cells in alopecia areata. Extraction and reverse transcription of RNA yielded cDNA as the sequencing template. The table came from immunoSEQ multiplex PCR; TCRdb's copy has only in-frame clones and leaves some out. This table has some 130,000 clones, around 49% appearing once. This sample comprised CD8+ T cells sorted from blood, obtained at week 0. Receptors originate from a human donor with alopecia areata.

The CDR3 is CASSVALSGGGTDTQYF. Here the CDR3 DNA reads TGTGCCAGCAGCGTAGCTCTCAGCGGGGGTGGGACAGATACGCAGTATTTT. The rearrangement uses TRBV9 and TRBJ2-3, with 8 bases lining up with TRBD2. The CDR3 has 17 residues. The V and J ends lost 0 bases and 3 bases, in that order; junction bases with no gene match: 9. Germline values: CDR1 SGDLS, CDR2 YYNGEE.

V and J are TRBV13 and TRBJ2-5, with 7 bases that match TRBD1. The ends lost 5 bases at V and 1 base at J; junction bases unmatched: 7. CDR1 is PRHDT, CDR2 FYEKMQ, per germline (reference sequence). CDR3 size: 15 residues. CDR3 sequence: CASSLGQAPQETQYF. The CDR3 region has the DNA TGTGCCAGCAGCCTCGGACAGGCCCCCCAAGAGACCCAGTACTTC.

This clone showed up just a few times. The chain links TRBV29-1 to TRBJ1-1, with D maybe TRBD1 (5 bases). The length of the CDR3 is 13 residues. The V and J ends lost 3 bases and 1 base respectively, with 9 bases between them. Germline lookup yields CDR1 SQVTM and CDR2 ANQGSEA. CDR3 residues: CSVDSGRNTEAFF. The CDR3 DNA follows: TGCAGCGTTGATTCGGGGCGGAACACTGAAGCTTTCTTT. Complete variable domain (other parts from reference TRBV29-1 and TRBJ1-1): SAVISQKPSRDICQRGTSLTIQCQVDSQVTMMFWYRQQPGQSLTLIATANQGSEATYESGFVIDKFPISRPNLTFSTLTVSNMSPEDSSIYLCSVDSGRNTEAFFGQGTRLTVV.

This chain joins TRBV5-6 and TRBJ2-3; the match to TRBD1 covers 7 bases. The V gene end was trimmed by 2 bases and the J gene end by 0 bases; junction bases not matched to a gene: 3. CDR1 is SGHDT and CDR2 is YYEEEE in the germline V gene. The CDR3 runs to 15 residues. The CDR3 protein is CASSFGTVSTDTQYF. The DNA for the CDR3 is TGTGCCAGCAGCTTTGGGACAGTAAGCACAGATACGCAGTATTTT.

This clone was counted many times. The same CDR3 arises from other DNA sequences in this sample as well. J is TRBJ2-7 and V is TRBV5-1, with D possibly matching TRBD2 (6 bases). Germline V gene sequence: CDR1 SGHRS, CDR2 YFSETQ. This CDR3 region has 12 residues. V lost 1 base and J 4 bases, leaving 6 bases between the germline ends. The CDR3 region is CASSLSGYEQYF. Written as DNA, the CDR3 is TGCGCCAGCAGCTTGAGCGGGTACGAGCAGTACTTC.

The gene calls are TRBV5-1 and TRBJ2-5, with 8 bases identical to TRBD2. The CDR3 covers 13 residues. CDR1 SGHRS and CDR2 YFSETQ come from the germline V gene. V dropped 4 bases and J dropped 2; count of bases not matched to a gene: 1. CDR3 loop: CASSPGGQETQYF. Written as DNA, the CDR3 is TGCGCCAGCAGCCCGGGGGGGCAAGAGACCCAGTACTTC. The full variable domain, its missing parts supplied by reference TRBV5-1 and TRBJ2-5, is KAGVTQTPRYLIKTRGQQVTLSCSPISGHRSVSWYQQTPGQGLQFLFEYFSETQRNKGNFPGRFSGRQFSNSRSEMNVSTLELGDSALYLCASSPGGQETQYFGPGTRLLVL.

The chain has TRBV7-2 and TRBJ1-2; D might be TRBD1 (6 bases). Germline V gene sequence: CDR1 SGHTA, CDR2 FQGNSA. This CDR3 spans 15 amino acids. With 5 bases removed from V and 4 bases from J, the gap between germline ends came to 17 bases. The DNA of the CDR3 is TGTGCCAGCAGCCCCCGCCTCCAGGGGTTCTATGGCTACACCTTC. Translating it yields CASSPRLQGFYGYTF. The variable domain in full, with the rest retrieved from reference TRBV7-2 and TRBJ1-2, is GAGVSQSPSNKVTEKGKDVELRCDPISGHTALYWYRQSLGQGLEFLIYFQGNSAPDKSGLPSDRFSAERTGGSVSTLTIQRTQQEDSAVYLCASSPRLQGFYGYTFGSGTRLTVV.

The CDR3: CASSPWEVPSSYEQYF. The CDR3, as DNA: TGCGCCAGCAGCCCGTGGGAGGTTCCTAGCTCCTACGAGCAGTACTTC. The gene calls are TRBV5-1 and TRBJ2-7; possible D gene TRBD2, 6 bases. Germline V gene lookup returns CDR1 SGHRS and CDR2 YFSETQ. This CDR3 comprises 16 residues. Deletions cut 4 bases from V and 0 bases from J, with 17 bases between.

Written as DNA, the CDR3 is TGTGCCAGTAGTATTCGGTTGCAGTATGAGCAGTTCTTC. This gives the protein CASSIRLQYEQFF. The chain carries TRBV19 and TRBJ2-1; D unresolved. The CDR3 is made up of 13 amino acids. Looked up from germline, CDR1 is LNHDA and CDR2 is SQIVND (reference sequence). With 3 bases removed from V and 8 bases from J, the gap between germline ends came to 11 bases. Full variable domain (rest looked up from reference TRBV19 and TRBJ2-1): DGGITQSPKYLFRKEGQNVTLSCEQNLNHDAMYWYRQDPGQGLRLIYYSQIVNDFQKGDIAEGYSVSREKKESFPLTVTSAQKNPTAFYLCASSIRLQYEQFFGPGTRLTVL.

On this clone: Distinct nucleotide sequences in the sample also encode this CDR3. This chain uses TRBV29-1 with TRBJ1-1; unclear D gene. The V gene's germline CDR1 is SQVTM and CDR2 ANQGSEA. The CDR3 is 12 residues long. Deletions cut 4 bases from V and 0 bases from J, with 6 bases between. CDR3 in DNA: TGCAGCGTTGTTGGGATGAACACTGAAGCTTTCTTT. Translated, it gives CSVVGMNTEAFF. The variable domain in full, completed from reference TRBV29-1 and TRBJ1-1, reads SAVISQKPSRDICQRGTSLTIQCQVDSQVTMMFWYRQQPGQSLTLIATANQGSEATYESGFVIDKFPISRPNLTFSTLTVSNMSPEDSSIYLCSVVGMNTEAFFGQGTRLTVV.